This T cell receptor (beta chain) was documented in a study of lymphopenia after photon versus proton radiotherapy. Points from the study as a whole: A bigger post-nadir fall in TCR diversity correlated inversely with survival time in deceased patients. Post-nadir diversity loss with photons came from oligoclonal expansion, particularly CD8+ Temra cells.

Turning to this clone: Antigen specificity is unknown.

CDR3 length equals 13 residues. V lost 0 bases to trimming and J lost 8 bases, with 9 bases between them. CDR1 is SGHNT and CDR2 is YYREEE in the germline V gene (reference sequence). Sequenced by immunoSEQ multiplex PCR; TCRdb stores in-frame clones only, minus some. The sample holds 150,000 to 200,000 clones; about 88% are singletons and the top ten take around 5.1%. The chain joins TRBV5-4 to TRBJ2-1; the D gene is possibly TRBD2 (6 bases). The source is a middle-aged man with gastric cancer. This material consisted of peripheral blood, taken from a patient treated with photon-based radiotherapy. CDR3 amino acids: CASSLAGVHEQFF. CDR3 DNA sequence: TGTGCCAGCAGCTTGGCGGGAGTTCATGAGCAGTTCTTC.